Listed below are T cell receptor beta chains from one sample, sequenced in a study of blood T cell repertoires in COVID-19. Assay: immunoSEQ multiplex PCR; the TCRdb copy retains only in-frame clones and omits some. The sample consists of a few hundred thousand clones, 90% of them appearing once. Sequencing was carried out using PBMCs or T cells enriched from blood (not recorded which). These receptors came from a man younger than 30 who had recovered from COVID-19. Each CDR3 is given with its conserved first and last residue. Fields, in order: V gene, J gene, D gene, clone size, CDR3 length, CDR3 protein, CDR3 DNA. The D gene is left open where the match is weak. Only part of the rows carry a size: once, few, many, or a class if the clone is expanded.

TRBV14	TRBJ1-2	NA	NA	14	CASSQDRVIYGYTF	TGTGCCAGCAGCCAAGACAGGGTTATCTATGGCTACACCTTC
TRBV6-5	TRBJ2-2	NA	NA	13	CASKVGQTGELFF	TGTGCCAGCAAGGTCGGACAGACCGGGGAGCTGTTTTTT
TRBV5-4	TRBJ2-3	NA	NA	12	CASRRGGDTQYF	TGTGCCAGCAGGCGAGGTGGGGATACGCAGTATTTT
TRBV15	TRBJ1-1	NA	NA	14	CATSLTEMNTEAFF	TGTGCCACCAGCCTGACGGAGATGAACACTGAAGCTTTCTTT
TRBV5-1	TRBJ1-2	TRBD1	once	14	CASSLGDRGYGYTF	TGCGCCAGCAGCTTGGGTGACAGGGGGTATGGCTACACCTTC
TRBV7-9	TRBJ2-5	NA	NA	13	CASSQAREETQYF	TGTGCCAGCAGCCAAGCGCGGGAAGAGACCCAGTACTTC
TRBV2	TRBJ2-7	TRBD1	NA	17	CASSKYRSGQGSYEQYF	TGTGCCAGCAGTAAATATCGTTCGGGACAGGGGTCCTACGAGCAGTACTTC
TRBV15	TRBJ2-7	TRBD1	once	14	CATSRDRGSYEQYF	TGTGCCACCAGCCGCGACAGGGGTTCCTACGAGCAGTACTTC
TRBV27	TRBJ1-3	TRBD1	NA	16	CASSLGQGKGGNTIYF	TGTGCCAGCAGTTTAGGACAGGGAAAAGGTGGAAACACCATATATTTT
TRBV18	TRBJ1-1	NA	NA	14	CASSPGAANTEAFF	TGTGCCAGCTCACCAGGGGCCGCGAACACTGAAGCTTTCTTT
TRBV14	TRBJ1-3	NA	NA	14	CASKRTSSGNTIYF	TGTGCCAGCAAGAGGACAAGCTCTGGAAACACCATATATTTT
TRBV10-3	TRBJ2-2	NA	NA	13	CAISPGDTGELFF	TGTGCCATCAGTCCCGGGGATACCGGGGAGCTGTTTTTT
TRBV3-1/TRBV3-2	TRBJ1-1	NA	NA	13	CASSQDTPSEAFF	TGTGCCAGCAGCCAAGATACACCCAGTGAAGCTTTCTTT
TRBV3-1/TRBV3-2	TRBJ1-6	TRBD1	NA	17	CASSHHLTGGVHSPLHF	TGTGCCAGCAGCCATCATCTGACAGGGGGCGTTCATTCACCCCTCCACTTT
TRBV19	TRBJ1-5	NA	NA	15	CASSTAGEAGQPQHF	TGTGCCAGTAGTACGGCCGGGGAGGCGGGTCAGCCCCAGCATTTT
TRBV28	TRBJ1-2	NA	NA	15	CASYSPSLGGYGYTF	TGTGCCAGCTACTCCCCCTCGTTGGGAGGCTATGGCTACACCTTC
TRBV2	TRBJ2-7	TRBD2	NA	13	CATRGLAFTEQYF	TGTGCCACCCGGGGACTAGCCTTTACAGAGCAGTACTTC
TRBV2	TRBJ1-5	NA	NA	13	CASKQGSNQPQHF	TGTGCCAGCAAGCAGGGAAGCAATCAGCCCCAGCATTTT
TRBV27	TRBJ1-1	NA	few	17	CASSLSGRVEMNTEAFF	TGTGCCAGCAGTTTATCGGGCAGAGTAGAGATGAACACTGAAGCTTTCTTT
TRBV5-1	TRBJ2-1	NA	NA	16	CASSLEASASYNEQFF	TGCGCCAGCAGCTTGGAGGCTAGCGCCTCCTACAATGAGCAGTTCTTC
TRBV9	TRBJ2-1	NA	once	17	CASSVGLLRDIYNEQFF	TGTGCCAGCAGCGTAGGTCTCTTGCGGGATATTTATAATGAGCAGTTCTTC
TRBV28	TRBJ2-1	TRBD2	NA	16	CASSETSGRAANEQFF	TGTGCCAGCAGTGAGACTAGCGGGAGGGCCGCCAATGAGCAGTTCTTC
TRBV12-5	TRBJ1-1	TRBD1	NA	14	CASGPGTGNTEAFF	TGTGCTAGTGGCCCCGGGACAGGGAACACTGAAGCTTTCTTT
TRBV10-3	TRBJ1-1	TRBD1	NA	13	CAISAGTGGEAFF	TGTGCCATCAGTGCAGGGACAGGGGGTGAAGCTTTCTTT
TRBV10-3	TRBJ2-4	NA	NA	18	CAISESRTGGGSKNIQYF	TGTGCCATCAGTGAAAGCCGTACAGGCGGGGGCTCCAAAAACATTCAGTACTTC
TRBV27	TRBJ2-7	TRBD2	NA	16	CASSSERLAGPYEQYF	TGTGCCAGCAGTTCGGAGCGCCTAGCGGGACCCTACGAGCAGTACTTC